Sequencing of this T cell receptor beta chain was carried out in a study of beta chain features in type 1 diabetes. Study-level information: The number of sorted cells examined across all samples was some 100 million. Overall study results and limits: PCR might pick shorter templates more often, in the same way for patients and controls. Junctions at VDJ sites from type 1 diabetes patients had fewer insertions and more deletions. Type 1 diabetes patients had TCRB CDR3s that were shorter (moderately but significantly so) in all four CD4+ subsets.

The whole isolated RNA underwent reverse transcription, so sequencing captured expressed TCRB transcripts. TCRdb's copy holds only in-frame clones and misses some; the assay was immunoSEQ multiplex PCR. In the table there are some 700,000 clones, over 10% of which are singletons. To note about this clone: The target antigen is unknown.

There are 15 residues in the CDR3. CDR1 and CDR2 from the germline V gene are PRHDT and FYEKMQ (reference sequence). J lost 6 bases, V lost 5 bases, and 12 bases had no gene match. This TCR was sampled from a man younger than 35 with type 1 diabetes. The sequencing input was naive CD4+ T cells from blood. This chain uses TRBV13 with TRBJ2-7; 8 bases map to TRBD1. CDR3 sequence reads: CASSVKDREFVEQYF. Here the CDR3 DNA reads TGTGCCAGCAGCGTAAAGGACAGGGAGTTTGTCGAGCAGTACTTC.